This entry lists 9 T cell receptor beta chains sequenced from one sample in a study of blood T cell repertoires in COVID-19. Data came from immunoSEQ multiplex PCR; TCRdb stores just in-frame clones and leaves some out. Of tens of thousands of clones in the sample, about 80% were seen once. Sequencing was done on a sample of peripheral blood. The receptors here all came from a human donor in a cohort sampled during active COVID-19.

The chain couples TRBV5-6 to TRBJ1-2; D remains unclear. In germline, CDR1 is SGHDT, CDR2 YYEEEE. The CDR3 is 13 residues long. The V end was cut by 4 bases, the J end by 2 bases, with 9 bases between. This CDR3 is CASSIQVNYGYTF. The CDR3 DNA reads TGTGCCAGCAGCATCCAGGTGAACTATGGCTACACCTTC.

The chain couples TRBV29-1 to TRBJ1-1, with unresolved D. The CDR3 is 15 residues long. The V gene lost 2 bases and the J gene lost 3 bases, with 16 bases spanning the gap. Per the germline V gene, CDR1 is SQVTM and CDR2 is ANQGSEA. CDR3 sequence (DNA): TGCAGCGTTGAAAGGATCGACGGGAGGGACACTGAAGCTTTCTTT. It is translated as CSVERIDGRDTEAFF.

This rearrangement joins TRBV2 to TRBJ2-5; D possibly corresponds to TRBD2 (5 bases). Germline values: CDR1 SNHLY, CDR2 FYNNEI. Trimming stripped 8 bases from V and 0 bases from J, with 16 bases between. This CDR3 is 15 amino acids long. CDR3 region: CASGAERSNQETQYF. Here the CDR3 DNA reads TGTGCCAGCGGTGCGGAGCGGAGTAACCAAGAGACCCAGTACTTC.

The rearrangement links TRBV7-8 to TRBJ1-3; perhaps TRBD1 as D (6 bases). The CDR3 consists of 16 residues. The V and J ends lost 5 bases and 7 bases respectively, with 21 bases between them. CDR1 is SGHVS, CDR2 FQNEAQ, per germline. The CDR3 spells CASSPSTGRQRNTIYF. The CDR3 nucleotides are TGTGCCAGCAGCCCGTCGACAGGACGACAACGGAACACCATATATTTT.

This clone was picked up one time. The J gene is TRBJ2-3, the V gene TRBV10-3, with 7 positions matching TRBD2. Per the germline V gene, CDR1 is ENHRY and CDR2 is SYGVKD. CDR3 size: 15 residues. The trim removed 0 bases at V and 5 bases at J, leaving 5 bases unmatched. The CDR3 region has the DNA TGTGCCATCAGTGAGTCGAGCGGGGCCGGAGATACGCAGTATTTT. It yields the protein CAISESSGAGDTQYF.

This rearrangement joins TRBV19 to TRBJ1-2; 8 bases map to TRBD1. The CDR3 has 13 amino acids. V shed 7 bases, J shed 4 bases, and the junction held 5 bases outside the gene matches. Germline values: CDR1 LNHDA, CDR2 SQIVND (reference sequence). Here the CDR3 reads CASTLGTGYGYTF. Here the CDR3 DNA reads TGTGCCAGTACCCTGGGGACAGGCTATGGCTACACCTTC.

The V gene is TRBV12-3 or TRBV12-4, the J gene TRBJ1-3; D remains ambiguous. Trimming took off 8 bases at V and 4 bases at J, with 9 bases between the two ends. This CDR3 spans 12 amino acids. CDR3 in amino acids: CASESRGNTIYF. The CDR3 nucleotides read TGTGCCAGCGAATCTAGGGGAAACACCATATATTTT.

This rearrangement joins TRBV14 to TRBJ2-3; 7 positions match TRBD2. After removal of 4 bases from V and 4 bases from J, the junction contained 14 bases not matched to a gene. The CDR3 covers 17 residues. Germline values: CDR1 SGHDN, CDR2 FVKESK. CDR3 in amino acids: CASSPGRISSAADTQYF. CDR3 bases: TGTGCCAGCAGCCCCGGGAGGATCTCGTCGGCGGCAGATACGCAGTATTTT.

This chain joins TRBV2 and TRBJ2-2; D remains unclear. Germline lookup yields CDR1 SNHLY and CDR2 FYNNEI. Trimming removed 7 bases from V and 7 bases from J, with 10 bases in between. The CDR3 is 12 residues long. DNA for the CDR3: TGTGCCAGCACGAGTTTGATCGGGGAGCTGTTTTTT. Its translation: CASTSLIGELFF.